These 16 T cell receptor beta chains share one sample of origin, sequenced in a study of yellow fever vaccine responses in identical twins. Using its own MiXCR run on the RT-PCR reads, TCRdb lists one record per CDR3 protein. The table lists about 18,000 distinct CDR3 sequences, roughly two thirds of them singletons. Sample: T cells from blood (PBMCs), unsorted or a sorted subset (not recorded which), taken before or after yellow fever vaccination (not recorded which). The receptors stem from a woman aged 18-35 years who received the yellow fever vaccine.

V gene TRBV4-1 combines with J gene TRBJ2-3, with D perhaps being TRBD1 or TRBD2 (5 bases each). The V end lost 1 base, the J end lost 0 bases, and 29 bases lay between the germline ends. Germline CDR1 reads MGHRA; CDR2 reads YSYEKL. There are 22 residues in the CDR3. The CDR3 DNA reads as TGCGCCAGCAGCCAAGCCGGTCCGGGACGAATTGTCTCTGGGAAAAGCACAGATACGCAGTATTTT. Protein product: CASSQAGPGRIVSGKSTDTQYF.

J is TRBJ2-4 and V is TRBV7-8; D is ambiguous. The CDR3 runs 13 residues. CDR1 is SGHVS and CDR2 is FQNEAQ in the germline V gene. Trimming shortened V by 6 bases and J by 0 bases, and 6 bases separated the two germline ends. The CDR3 region is CASSSSAKNIQYF. CDR3 in DNA: TGTGCCAGCAGTTCCTCAGCCAAAAACATTCAGTACTTC.

The chain employs TRBV12-3 or TRBV12-4 and TRBJ1-6, with D uncertain. Trimming removed 3 bases from V and 7 bases from J, with 7 bases in between. The CDR3 extends over 13 amino acids. CDR3 sequence reads: CASSLDGNSPLHF. The CDR3 DNA follows: TGTGCCAGCAGTTTGGACGGAAATTCACCCCTCCACTTT.

This clonotype showed up just once. The chain recombines TRBV19 with TRBJ2-2; D unresolved. CDR3 size: 12 residues. Germline assignment: CDR1 LNHDA and CDR2 SQIVND (reference sequence). V was cut by 10 bases and J by 5 bases, with 11 bases left in between. The CDR3 nucleotides read TGTGCCACCCGAATGGGGACCGGGGAGCTGTTTTTT. It encodes CATRMGTGELFF.

The chain couples TRBV18 to TRBJ2-2; TRBD2 is a possible D gene (6 bases). The CDR3 consists of 14 residues. V dropped 5 bases and J dropped 4 bases, with 11 bases sitting between them. Germline loops: CDR1 KGHSH, CDR2 LQKENI. The CDR3 nucleotides are TGTGCCAGCTCAAGCGGGTACGGCACCGGGGAGCTGTTTTTT. Protein: CASSSGYGTGELFF.

CDR3 loop: CASSDSGHNEQFF. CDR3 DNA sequence: TGTGCCAGCAGTGACTCGGGACACAATGAGCAGTTCTTC. The gene calls are TRBV6-4 and TRBJ2-1; D is possibly TRBD1 or TRBD2 (5 bases each). Germline CDR1 is MRHNA and CDR2 is SNTAGT. V was trimmed by 0 bases and J by 5 bases, leaving 5 bases between them. This CDR3 comprises 13 residues.

This chain connects TRBV20-1 to TRBJ1-1; perhaps TRBD1 as D (5 bases). Germline V gene data show CDR1 as DFQATT and CDR2 as SNEGSKA (reference sequence). This CDR3 has 14 amino acids. V shed 2 bases and J shed 2 bases, with 12 bases lying between them. The CDR3, as DNA: TGCAGTGCTAGAACCGGACAAGATAACACTGAAGCTTTCTTT. This codes for CSARTGQDNTEAFF.

This chain connects TRBV5-6 to TRBJ2-1, with a weak D call TRBD2 (7 bases). With 4 bases removed from V and 9 bases from J, the gap between germline ends came to 20 bases. Germline CDR1 SGHDT, CDR2 YYEEEE. This CDR3 spans 15 amino acids. DNA for the CDR3: TGTGCCAGCAGCCGGGGCCCTCGGGGGGCCGGTGAGCAGTTCTTC. Amino acid sequence: CASSRGPRGAGEQFF.

This clonotype was recorded a few times. The chain has TRBV6-1 and TRBJ2-1; 7 bases are a match to TRBD2. Per germline, CDR1 MNHNS and CDR2 SASEGT. This CDR3 comprises 15 residues. Trimming took 6 bases from V and 4 from J; bases not matched to a gene: 9. CDR3 protein: CASREASGDYNEQFF. In DNA, the CDR3 is TGTGCCAGCAGGGAGGCTAGCGGAGATTACAATGAGCAGTTCTTC.

This chain joins TRBV24-1 and TRBJ1-1, with a tentative D call TRBD1 (5 bases). Germline CDR1 KGHDR, CDR2 SFDVKD. V gave up 5 bases and J gave up 4 bases, with 10 bases separating them. The CDR3 runs to 13 residues. CDR3 bases: TGTGCCACCAGTGGTGCAGGGCTCACTGAAGCTTTCTTT. Residues: CATSGAGLTEAFF.

The V and J genes are TRBV5-4 and TRBJ2-1, with 10 positions matching TRBD2. Germline trimming cut 0 bases from V and 0 bases from J; bases unmatched to any gene: 6. This CDR3 spans 18 amino acids. Germline-derived CDR1 and CDR2 are SGHNT and YYREEE (reference sequence). The CDR3 DNA follows: TGTGCCAGCAGCTTGGAGCGGGGGGGGACCACCTCCTACAATGAGCAGTTCTTC. Translating gives CASSLERGGTTSYNEQFF.

The J gene is TRBJ2-3, the V gene TRBV18; 8 positions agree with TRBD1. Germline CDR1 and CDR2: KGHSH and LQKENI. Germline trimming cut 8 bases from V and 2 bases from J; bases unmatched to any gene: 12. The CDR3 consists of 16 residues. This CDR3 is CASALQGVSHTDTQYF. In DNA form, the CDR3 reads TGTGCCAGCGCGCTACAGGGGGTCAGCCACACAGATACGCAGTATTTT. Full variable domain (rest looked up from reference TRBV18 and TRBJ2-3): NAGVMQNPRHLVRRRGQEARLRCSPMKGHSHVYWYRQLPEEGLKFMVYLQKENIIDESGMPKERFSAEFPKEGPSILRIQQVVRGDSAAYFCASALQGVSHTDTQYFGPGTRLTVL.

This clonotype has a handful of counts. This chain links TRBV4-2 with TRBJ2-5, with D maybe TRBD1 (5 bases). Germline CDR1 is LGHNA and CDR2 is YNFKEQ. V lost 1 base and J lost 4, with 13 bases in between. CDR3 length equals 15 residues. The CDR3 DNA sequence: TGTGCCAGCAGCCAAGGGGGCGCTTATGGAGAGACCCAGTACTTC. Translation gives CASSQGGAYGETQYF.

This sequence joins TRBV4-3 and TRBJ1-5; D remains ambiguous. V was trimmed by 1 base and J by 5 bases, leaving 15 bases between them. The CDR3 totals 16 residues. Germline lookup yields CDR1 LGHNA and CDR2 YSLEER. The chain's CDR3 is CASSQGRTGNDQPQHF. Here the CDR3 DNA reads TGCGCCAGCAGCCAAGGCCGGACGGGGAACGATCAGCCCCAGCATTTT.

The V call is TRBV6-5, the J call TRBJ1-2, with TRBD1 matching 8 bases. Germline V gene data show CDR1 as MNHEY and CDR2 as SVGAGI. The CDR3 loop spans 13 amino acids. With V trimmed by 2 bases and J by 6 bases, 2 bases remained unmatched. This chain's CDR3 is CASSYQGADGYTF. The CDR3 DNA sequence: TGTGCCAGCAGTTACCAGGGGGCCGATGGCTACACCTTC.

The V gene is TRBV2, the J gene TRBJ1-1, with D unresolved. V was shortened by 3 bases and J by 0 bases, with 8 bases between the two germline ends. This CDR3 is built from 14 residues. The V gene's germline CDR1 is SNHLY and CDR2 FYNNEI. The CDR3 DNA reads TGTGCCAGCAGTGAGATCGGTCTGAACACTGAAGCTTTCTTT. This sequence encodes CASSEIGLNTEAFF.